This T cell receptor beta chain was found in a study of shared clonotypes between healthy human individuals. This table comes from immunoSEQ multiplex PCR, and its TCRdb copy is limited to in-frame clones, with some not included. The sample lists approximately 620,000 clones; approximately 97% were seen once. V trimming: 7 bases; J trimming: 4 bases; junction bases outside the gene matches: 5. The length of the CDR3 is 14 residues. Per the germline V gene, CDR1 is SQVTM and CDR2 is ANQGSEA. The V call is TRBV29-1, the J call TRBJ2-1; 12 nucleotides line up with TRBD2. Input material: naive CD4+ T cells sorted from blood. Subset meaning: CD45RA+ positively selected. This sequence originates from a woman aged 25-40 years in good health. In DNA, the CDR3 is TGCAGCGGGGGGGGACTAGCGGGTTACAATGAGCAGTTCTTC. Protein sequence: CSGGGLAGYNEQFF.